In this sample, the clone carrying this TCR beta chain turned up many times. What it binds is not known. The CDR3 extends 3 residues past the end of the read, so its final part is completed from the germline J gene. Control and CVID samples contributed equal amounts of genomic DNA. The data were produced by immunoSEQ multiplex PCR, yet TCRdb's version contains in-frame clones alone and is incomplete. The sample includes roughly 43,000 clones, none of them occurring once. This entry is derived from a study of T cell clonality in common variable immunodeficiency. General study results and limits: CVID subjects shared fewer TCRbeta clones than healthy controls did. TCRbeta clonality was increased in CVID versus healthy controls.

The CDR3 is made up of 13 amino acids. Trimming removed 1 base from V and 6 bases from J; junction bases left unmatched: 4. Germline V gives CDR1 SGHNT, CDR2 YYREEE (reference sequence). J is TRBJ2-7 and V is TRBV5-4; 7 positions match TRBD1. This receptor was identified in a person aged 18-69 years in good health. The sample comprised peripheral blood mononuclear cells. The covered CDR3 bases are TGTGCCAGCAGCTTGAGGGGGCAGAGCGAG. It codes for CASSLRGQSE. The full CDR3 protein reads CASSLRGQSEQYF.